This T cell receptor (beta chain) appears in the sequencing data of a study of T cell responses to AZD1222 COVID-19 vaccine. Findings and caveats of the study: Baseline seropositivity characterized only a handful of AZD1222 recipients.

A note on this clone: Antigen specificity is unknown.

Here immunoSEQ multiplex PCR was the method, and the copy in TCRdb shows in-frame clones only, minus some. The data contain tens of thousands of clones, under 90% of them singletons. Sequencing was performed on peripheral blood, taken on day 0 of AZD1222 vaccination. This receptor was obtained from an adult in good health.

The DNA of the CDR3 is TGTGCCAGCAGTCTCTACGGGACAGATAGCAATCAGCCCCAGCATTTT. The encoded protein is CASSLYGTDSNQPQHF. This chain connects TRBV27 to TRBJ1-5; 7 bases are a match to TRBD1. The J segment lost 0 bases and the V segment lost 5 bases, leaving 7 bases of the junction unmatched. The CDR3 extends over 16 amino acids. Germline V CDR1 and CDR2: MNHEY, SMNVEV (reference sequence).